This T cell receptor beta chain was observed in a study of blood T cell repertoires in COVID-19. Study as a whole: The cDNA or gDNA used as material had been derived from T cells, B-cell-depleted T cells, or PBMCs.

V was cut by 5 bases and J by 12 bases, with 13 bases left in between. In germline, CDR1 is LNHDA, CDR2 SQIVND (reference sequence). This CDR3 spans 12 amino acids. Method: immunoSEQ multiplex PCR; TCRdb's copy keeps in-frame clones and lacks some. Of fewer than 150,000 clones in the sample, approximately 84% were seen once. The chain is built from TRBV19 and TRBJ1-4; D is uncertain. The sample comprised peripheral blood. This receptor was taken from a human donor in a cohort sampled during active COVID-19. CDR3 nucleotide sequence: TGTGCCAGTAGTTCGGGAGAGGTGGAACTGTTTTTT. Encoded protein: CASSSGEVELFF.